This TCR beta chain appears in the sequencing data of a study of cytomegalovirus exposure and HLA in healthy donors. Generated by immunoSEQ multiplex PCR, the TCRdb table keeps only in-frame clones and is missing some. Of approximately 110,000 clones listed, roughly 86% are singletons. The length of the CDR3 is 14 residues. Germline values: CDR1 MDHEN, CDR2 SYDVKM. J gave up 4 bases and V 5 bases, and 7 bases lay outside the gene matches. In this sample, this clone turned up a few times. The antigen is not known. Among the 110 or so subjects of the validation cohort, separate from the 666-subject first cohort, were the donors. Overall study findings and caveats: According to the study, 160 or so TCR beta chains were cytomegalovirus-associated. Confirmation in vitro established that three CMV-associated chains were specific for CMV antigens.

Sequencing was performed on PBMCs. J is TRBJ1-2 and V is TRBV28, with 7 bases identical to TRBD1. The receptor was isolated from a woman between 18 and 29 years old in good health and CMV-seropositive. The CDR3 DNA follows: TGTGCCAGCAGTCGACAGGGTGTGAGCTATGGCTACACCTTC. The encoded protein is CASSRQGVSYGYTF.